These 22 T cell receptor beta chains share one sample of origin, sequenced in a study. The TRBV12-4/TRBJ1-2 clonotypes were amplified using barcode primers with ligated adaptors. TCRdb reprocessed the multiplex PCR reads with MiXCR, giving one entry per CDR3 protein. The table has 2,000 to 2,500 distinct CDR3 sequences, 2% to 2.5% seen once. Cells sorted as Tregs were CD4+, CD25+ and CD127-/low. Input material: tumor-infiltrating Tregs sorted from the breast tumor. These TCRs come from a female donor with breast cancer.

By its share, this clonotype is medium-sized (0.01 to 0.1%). The CDR3 region has the DNA TGTGCCAGCAGACAGACGGACCGCTATGGCTACACCTTC. Protein: CASRQTDRYGYTF. V is TRBV12-3 or TRBV12-4 and J is TRBJ1-2; no clear D gene. The CDR3 totals 13 residues. V was trimmed by 6 bases and J by 4 bases, leaving 12 bases between them.

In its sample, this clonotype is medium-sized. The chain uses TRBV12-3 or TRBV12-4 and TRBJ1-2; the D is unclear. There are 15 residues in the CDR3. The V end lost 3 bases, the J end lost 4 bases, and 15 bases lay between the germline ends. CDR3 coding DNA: TGTGCCAGCAGTTTGAAAGGTTATGGTGGCTATGGCTACACCTTC. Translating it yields CASSLKGYGGYGYTF.

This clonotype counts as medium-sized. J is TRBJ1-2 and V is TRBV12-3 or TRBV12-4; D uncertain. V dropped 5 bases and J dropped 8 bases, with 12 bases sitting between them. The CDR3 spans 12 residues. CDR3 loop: CASSPSVRGYTF. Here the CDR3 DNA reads TGTGCCAGCAGTCCCTCGGTTCGAGGCTACACCTTC.

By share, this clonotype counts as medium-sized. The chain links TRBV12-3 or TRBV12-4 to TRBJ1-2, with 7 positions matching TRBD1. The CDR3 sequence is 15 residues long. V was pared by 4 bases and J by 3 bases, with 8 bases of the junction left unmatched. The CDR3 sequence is CASSWDRLQHYGYTF. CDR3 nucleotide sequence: TGTGCCAGCAGTTGGGACAGACTACAACACTATGGCTACACCTTC.

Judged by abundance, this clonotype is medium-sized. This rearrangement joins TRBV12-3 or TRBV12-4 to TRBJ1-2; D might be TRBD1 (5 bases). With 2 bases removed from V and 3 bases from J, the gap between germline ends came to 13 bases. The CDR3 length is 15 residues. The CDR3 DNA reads TGTGCCAGCAGTTTAAGGGGAGCCCTCTACTATGGCTACACCTTC. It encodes CASSLRGALYYGYTF.

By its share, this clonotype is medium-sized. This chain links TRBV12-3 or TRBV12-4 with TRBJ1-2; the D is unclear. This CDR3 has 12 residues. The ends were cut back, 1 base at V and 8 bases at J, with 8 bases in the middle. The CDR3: CASSLEIPGYTF. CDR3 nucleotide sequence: TGTGCCAGCAGTTTAGAAATCCCCGGCTACACCTTC.

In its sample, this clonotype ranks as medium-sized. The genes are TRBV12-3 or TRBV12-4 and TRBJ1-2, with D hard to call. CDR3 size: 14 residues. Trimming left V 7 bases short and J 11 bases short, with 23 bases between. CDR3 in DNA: TGTGCCAGCACCCGACTAGGAGGGATCCTTGGGTACACCTTC. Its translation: CASTRLGGILGYTF.

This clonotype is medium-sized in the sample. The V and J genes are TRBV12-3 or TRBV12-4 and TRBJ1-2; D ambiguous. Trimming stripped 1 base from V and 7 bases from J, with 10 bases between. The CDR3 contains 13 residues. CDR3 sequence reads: CASSLDNRSGYTF. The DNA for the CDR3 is TGTGCCAGCAGTTTAGATAACAGAAGTGGCTACACCTTC.

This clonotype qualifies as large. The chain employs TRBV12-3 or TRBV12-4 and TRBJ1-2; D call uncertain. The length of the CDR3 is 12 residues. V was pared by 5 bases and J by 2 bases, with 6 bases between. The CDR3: CASSVGNYGYTF. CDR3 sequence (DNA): TGTGCCAGCAGTGTAGGGAACTATGGCTACACCTTC.

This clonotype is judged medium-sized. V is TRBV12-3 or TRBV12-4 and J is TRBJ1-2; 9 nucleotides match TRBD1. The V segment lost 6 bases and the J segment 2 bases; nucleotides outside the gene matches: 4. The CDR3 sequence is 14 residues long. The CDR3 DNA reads TGTGCCAGCAGCGGGACAGGGAAGAACTATGGCTACACCTTC. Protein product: CASSGTGKNYGYTF.

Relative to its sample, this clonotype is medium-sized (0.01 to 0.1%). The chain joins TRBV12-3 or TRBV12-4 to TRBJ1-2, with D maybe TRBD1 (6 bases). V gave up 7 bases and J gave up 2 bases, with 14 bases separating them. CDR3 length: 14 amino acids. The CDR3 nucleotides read TGTGCCAGCACAGAAAATGACAGGAACTATGGCTACACCTTC. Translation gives CASTENDRNYGYTF.

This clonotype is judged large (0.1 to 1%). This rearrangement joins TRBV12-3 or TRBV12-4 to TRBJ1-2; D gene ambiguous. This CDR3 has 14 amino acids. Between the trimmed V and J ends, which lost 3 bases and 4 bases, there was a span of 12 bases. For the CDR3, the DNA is TGTGCCAGCAGTTTGGGCCTCGCGAGCTATGGCTACACCTTC. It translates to CASSLGLASYGYTF.

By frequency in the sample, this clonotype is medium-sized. CDR3 DNA: TGTGCCAGCAGGACAGGATCTGGTTGGTATGGCTACACCTTC. Amino acid sequence: CASRTGSGWYGYTF. This chain links TRBV12-3 or TRBV12-4 with TRBJ1-2, with D possibly TRBD1 on 6 matching bases. Between the trimmed V and J ends, which lost 6 bases and 5 bases, there was a span of 16 bases. CDR3 size: 14 residues.

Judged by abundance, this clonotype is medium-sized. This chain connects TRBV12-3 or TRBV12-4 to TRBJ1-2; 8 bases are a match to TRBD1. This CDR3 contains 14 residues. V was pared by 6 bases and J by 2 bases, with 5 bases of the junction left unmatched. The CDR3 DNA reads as TGTGCCAGCAGCTCCTGGACAGGGAACTATGGCTACACCTTC. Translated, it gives CASSSWTGNYGYTF.

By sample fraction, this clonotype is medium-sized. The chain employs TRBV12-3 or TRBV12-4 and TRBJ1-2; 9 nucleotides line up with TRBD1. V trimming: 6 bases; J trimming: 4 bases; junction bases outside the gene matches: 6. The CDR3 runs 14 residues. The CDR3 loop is CASRRTGEAYGYTF. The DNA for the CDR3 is TGTGCCAGCAGACGGACAGGGGAAGCCTATGGCTACACCTTC.

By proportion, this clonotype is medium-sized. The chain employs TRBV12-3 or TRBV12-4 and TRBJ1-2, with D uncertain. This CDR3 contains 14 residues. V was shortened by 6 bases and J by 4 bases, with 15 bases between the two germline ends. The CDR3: CASSSHGDIYGYTF. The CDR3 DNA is TGTGCCAGCAGCTCTCACGGGGATATCTATGGCTACACCTTC.

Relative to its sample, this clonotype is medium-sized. CDR3 sequence reads: CASQPYRQGRGGYTF. CDR3 bases: TGTGCCAGCCAGCCATATCGACAGGGGAGAGGCGGCTACACCTTC. J is TRBJ1-2 and V is TRBV12-3 or TRBV12-4; 8 bases agree with TRBD1. Losses at the gene ends were 8 bases for V and 8 bases for J; bases not matched to a gene: 16. The CDR3 has 15 residues.

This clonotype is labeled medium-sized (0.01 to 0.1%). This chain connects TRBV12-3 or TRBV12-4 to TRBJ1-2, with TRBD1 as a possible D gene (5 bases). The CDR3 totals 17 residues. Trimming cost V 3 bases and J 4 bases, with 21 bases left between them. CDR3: CASSFRGSTGRIYGYTF. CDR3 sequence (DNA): TGTGCCAGCAGTTTTCGCGGCTCTACGGGACGGATCTATGGCTACACCTTC.

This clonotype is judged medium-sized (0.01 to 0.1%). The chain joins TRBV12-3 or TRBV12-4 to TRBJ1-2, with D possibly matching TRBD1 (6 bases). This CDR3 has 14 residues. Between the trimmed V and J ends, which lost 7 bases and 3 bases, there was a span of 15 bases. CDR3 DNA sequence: TGTGCCAGCACCAATTACGCAGGGGACTATGGCTACACCTTC. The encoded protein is CASTNYAGDYGYTF.

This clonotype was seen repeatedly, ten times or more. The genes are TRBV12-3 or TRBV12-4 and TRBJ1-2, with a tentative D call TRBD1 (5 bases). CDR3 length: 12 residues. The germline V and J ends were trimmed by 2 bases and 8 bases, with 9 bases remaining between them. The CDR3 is CASSLRRGGYTF. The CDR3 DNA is TGTGCCAGCAGTTTAAGGAGGGGCGGCTACACCTTC.

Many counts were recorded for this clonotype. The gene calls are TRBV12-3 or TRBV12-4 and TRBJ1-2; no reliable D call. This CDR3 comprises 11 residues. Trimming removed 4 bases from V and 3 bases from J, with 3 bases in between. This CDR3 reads CASSYYYGYTF. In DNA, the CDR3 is TGTGCCAGCAGTTACTACTATGGCTACACCTTC.

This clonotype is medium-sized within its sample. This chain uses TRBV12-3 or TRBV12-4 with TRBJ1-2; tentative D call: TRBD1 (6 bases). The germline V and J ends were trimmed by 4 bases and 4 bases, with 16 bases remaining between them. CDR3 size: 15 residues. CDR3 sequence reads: CASSSTGQTTYGYTF. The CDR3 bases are TGTGCCAGCAGTTCTACAGGACAGACAACCTATGGCTACACCTTC.